The rows below give T cell receptor beta chains drawn from one sample of a study. TCRdb itself ran the RT-PCR reads through MiXCR, one entry per CDR3 protein. The table has hundreds of thousands of distinct CDR3 sequences, approximately 15% seen once; the top ten hold roughly 3.6%. The sample consisted of memory CD4+ T cells from blood. Every receptor here comes from a female donor in good health, serving as a healthy control. Both conserved end residues are part of each CDR3. A D gene is named only where the DNA matches it firmly. Not every row has a clone size; where given, it reads once, few, many or a size class.

TGCGCCAGCAGCCAAGAGCCAGGGGGGACTACGGGCGAGCAGTTCTTC,CASSQEPGGTTGEQFF,TRBJ2-1,16,TRBV4-1,.,.
TGTGCCAGCAGTCCCCCCGGGACAGACGAAGCTTTCTTT,CASSPPGTDEAFF,TRBJ1-1,13,TRBV6-5,TRBD1,few
TGTGCCAGCAGCTTTATGGGGGACAGCTCTGGAAACACCATATATTTT,CASSFMGDSSGNTIYF,TRBJ1-3,16,TRBV7-9,TRBD1,few
TGTGCCAGCAGTTTAGACAGTGGGGAGCTGTTTTTT,CASSLDSGELFF,TRBJ2-2,12,TRBV28,.,many
TGTGCCTGTGGACGGACCTTTGGAAACACCATATATTTT,CACGRTFGNTIYF,TRBJ1-3,13,TRBV30,.,.
TGCGCCAGCAGCTTACGGACAGGGGACTACGAGCAGTACTTC,CASSLRTGDYEQYF,TRBJ2-7,14,TRBV7-2,TRBD1,many
TGTGCCAGCAGCCCAACCTGGGGGATCGGTAATTCACCCCTCCACTTT,CASSPTWGIGNSPLHF,TRBJ1-6,16,TRBV7-9,.,few
TGTGCCAGCTCACCACTTCCAAATTACGAGCAGTACTTC,CASSPLPNYEQYF,TRBJ2-7,13,TRBV18,.,.
TGTGCCACCAGCAGACGCGGTAGCGGGTACAATGAGCAGTTCTTC,CATSRRGSGYNEQFF,TRBJ2-1,15,TRBV15,TRBD2,many
TGCGCCAGCAGCCTGCGGACTAGCGGATCCTACGAGCAGTACTTC,CASSLRTSGSYEQYF,TRBJ2-7,15,TRBV4-3,TRBD2,many
TGTGCCAGCACTATGACTAGCGGGAGTCAAGAGACCCAGTACTTC,CASTMTSGSQETQYF,TRBJ2-5,15,TRBV2,TRBD2,.
TGTGCCATCAGTTTATACGGGGGCACGAACACTGAAGCTTTCTTT,CAISLYGGTNTEAFF,TRBJ1-1,15,TRBV10-3,.,few
TGTGCCAGCAGGAACTTACACACTGAAGCTTTCTTT,CASRNLHTEAFF,TRBJ1-1,12,TRBV6-5,.,.
TGTGCCACCAGCAGAGATCAGGTGCAGGCCGACTACGAGCAGTACTTC,CATSRDQVQADYEQYF,TRBJ2-7,16,TRBV15,.,.
TGTGCCAGCAGTGAATATTCCCTCAATCAGCCCCAGCATTTT,CASSEYSLNQPQHF,TRBJ1-5,14,TRBV25-1,.,.
TGTGCCAGCAGCCAGGGACAGGGGGCAAGGCAGCCCCAGCATTTT,CASSQGQGARQPQHF,TRBJ1-5,15,TRBV28,TRBD1,.